One sample yielded the 32 T cell receptor beta chains listed below, sequenced in a study of beta chain features in type 1 diabetes. All of the isolated RNA was reverse transcribed, so expressed TCRB transcripts were sequenced. Only in-frame clones appear in the TCRdb table, and some are missing; sequencing was by immunoSEQ multiplex PCR. The sample contains 300,000 to 400,000 clones, 8% to 13% of which appear only once. Sequencing used naive CD4+ T cells from blood. The receptors come from a woman aged 25 to 39 in good health.

This clone was picked up a small number of times. V and J are TRBV10-3 and TRBJ1-2; the match to TRBD1 covers 7 bases. Germline V gene data show CDR1 as ENHRY and CDR2 as SYGVKD. The CDR3 contains 13 residues. V shed 7 bases and J 3 bases; nucleotides not matched to a gene: 5. CDR3 in DNA: TGTGCCATCAAAACCGGGACAGACTATGGCTACACCTTC. It is translated as CAIKTGTDYGYTF.

This clone was picked up a small number of times. This chain uses TRBV18 with TRBJ2-5, with 8 positions matching TRBD1. CDR1 and CDR2 from the germline V gene are KGHSH and LQKENI. V gave up 2 bases and J gave up 3 bases; unmatched junction bases: 5. CDR3 length: 15 residues. CDR3 protein: CASSPTGGSEETQYF. The CDR3 bases are TGTGCCAGCTCACCAACAGGGGGATCAGAAGAGACCCAGTACTTC. The whole variable domain, filled in from reference TRBV18 and TRBJ2-5, reads NAGVMQNPRHLVRRRGQEARLRCSPMKGHSHVYWYRQLPEEGLKFMVYLQKENIIDESGMPKERFSAEFPKEGPSILRIQQVVRGDSAAYFCASSPTGGSEETQYFGPGTRLLVL.

The chain is built from TRBV7-6 and TRBJ2-3, with a possible D match to TRBD2 (6 bases). The CDR3 consists of 16 residues. The germline V and J ends were trimmed by 3 bases and 4 bases, with 17 bases remaining between them. Looked up from germline, CDR1 is SGHVS and CDR2 is FNYEAQ. CDR3 in amino acids: CASSFYASAEADTQYF. Here the CDR3 DNA reads TGTGCCAGCAGCTTTTACGCTAGCGCTGAAGCAGATACGCAGTATTTT.

In this sample, this clone turned up a few times. The CDR3 nucleotides read TGTGCCAGCAGTTCGTCAGGGACAGCCTTAGATACGCAGTATTTT. It is translated as CASSSSGTALDTQYF. The chain joins TRBV28 to TRBJ2-3, with 7 positions matching TRBD1. Trimming removed 4 bases from V and 5 bases from J; junction bases left unmatched: 9. The CDR3 loop spans 15 amino acids. Germline CDR1 reads MDHEN; CDR2 reads SYDVKM.

The V and J genes are TRBV2 and TRBJ1-2, with a tentative D call TRBD1 (5 bases). CDR3 length: 13 residues. V lost 6 bases and J lost 7, with 15 bases in between. Germline-derived CDR1 and CDR2 are SNHLY and FYNNEI. The CDR3 spells CASSGDRRSGYTF. CDR3 nucleotides: TGTGCCAGCAGCGGTGACAGACGTTCTGGCTACACCTTC.

The chain employs TRBV27 and TRBJ2-6; D uncertain. CDR3 length: 14 amino acids. The V and J ends lost 3 bases and 2 bases respectively, with 5 bases between them. The germline V gene has CDR1 MNHEY and CDR2 SMNVEV (reference sequence). CDR3 in amino acids: CASSFAPGANVLTF. For the CDR3, the DNA is TGTGCCAGCAGTTTTGCGCCTGGGGCCAACGTCCTGACTTTC.

The chain couples TRBV7-2 to TRBJ2-3; TRBD2 aligns across 12 bases. The V and J ends lost 7 bases and 2 bases, in that order; junction bases with no gene match: 7. CDR1 and CDR2 from the germline V gene are SGHTA and FQGNSA. The CDR3 has 16 amino acids. This CDR3 is CASNQRLAGATDTQYF. CDR3 coding DNA: TGTGCCAGCAACCAAAGACTAGCGGGGGCCACAGATACGCAGTATTTT.

This clone showed up just a few times. The chain has TRBV7-3 and TRBJ2-1, with a possible D match to TRBD2 (6 bases). Between the trimmed V and J ends, which lost 5 bases and 6 bases, there was a span of 14 bases. CDR1 is SGHTA, CDR2 FQGTGA, per germline. The CDR3 spans 14 residues. The DNA for the CDR3 is TGTGCCAGCAGCCTCGCGGGGCGAATCAATGAGCAGTTCTTC. Protein product: CASSLAGRINEQFF.

This clone showed up just a few times. The chain joins TRBV4-3 to TRBJ2-2; D ambiguous. This CDR3 has 17 residues. V dropped 1 base and J dropped 6 bases, with 18 bases sitting between them. The germline CDR1 and CDR2 sequences are LGHNA and YSLEER. Here the CDR3 DNA reads TGCGCCAGCAGCCAAGTTCCTGGGCAGGTTAAACCCGGGGAGCTGTTTTTT. Residues: CASSQVPGQVKPGELFF.

This clone was detected a few times. The rearrangement uses TRBV19 and TRBJ2-1; 10 bases are a match to TRBD2. V shed 10 bases, J shed 5 bases, and the junction held 11 bases outside the gene matches. The CDR3 contains 15 residues. Germline V gene data show CDR1 as LNHDA and CDR2 as SQIVND (reference sequence). CDR3 region: CAIRRSGRSDNEQFF. The CDR3 region has the DNA TGTGCCATCCGACGTAGCGGGAGGTCTGACAATGAGCAGTTCTTC.

J is TRBJ2-1 and V is TRBV30; D gene uncertain. Germline V gene lookup returns CDR1 GTSNPN and CDR2 SVGIG (reference sequence). V lost 0 bases and J lost 3, with 12 bases in between. The CDR3 sequence is 15 residues long. The CDR3: CAWSVSAPSYNEQFF. In DNA, the CDR3 is TGTGCCTGGAGTGTATCAGCGCCAAGCTACAATGAGCAGTTCTTC.

This clone occurred a few times. The V gene is TRBV2, the J gene TRBJ2-1; TRBD1 might be the D (6 bases). Germline V gene lookup returns CDR1 SNHLY and CDR2 FYNNEI. Trimming shortened V by 8 bases and J by 0 bases, and 8 bases separated the two germline ends. CDR3 length: 13 residues. CDR3 in amino acids: CASRDNSYNEQFF. The DNA of the CDR3 is TGTGCCAGCCGGGACAACTCCTACAATGAGCAGTTCTTC.

This chain connects TRBV7-2 to TRBJ2-3; 8 bases are shared with TRBD2. The CDR3 has 14 residues. V lost 5 bases to trimming and J lost 4 bases; unmatched junction nucleotides: 5. Looked up from germline, CDR1 is SGHTA and CDR2 is FQGNSA. This CDR3 is CASSPGLAPDTQYF. The DNA for the CDR3 is TGTGCCAGCAGCCCCGGACTAGCCCCAGATACGCAGTATTTT.

The rearrangement uses TRBV29-1 and TRBJ2-2; 7 bases line up with TRBD1. J gave up 4 bases and V 5 bases, and 7 bases lay outside the gene matches. The CDR3 contains 14 residues. The V gene's germline CDR1 is SQVTM and CDR2 ANQGSEA. CDR3 sequence reads: CSVPGQHPTGELFF. In nucleotides, the CDR3 is TGCAGCGTTCCGGGACAGCACCCCACCGGGGAGCTGTTTTTT.

This clone was recorded a few times. V is TRBV6-5 and J is TRBJ2-3; perhaps TRBD1 as D (5 bases). V was shortened by 4 bases and J by 5 bases, with 7 bases between the two germline ends. Germline V lookup: CDR1 MNHEY, CDR2 SVGAGI. This CDR3 spans 12 amino acids. CDR3 sequence (DNA): TGTGCCAGCAGTTCTCAGGGAGATACGCAGTATTTT. Its translation: CASSSQGDTQYF.

This clone was counted between two and nine times. The J gene is TRBJ2-7, the V gene TRBV7-6; 9 bases agree with TRBD2. Trimming cost V 1 base and J 0 bases; bases outside gene matches: 7. The CDR3 is 17 residues long. Germline V gene sequence: CDR1 SGHVS, CDR2 FNYEAQ. The CDR3 here is CASSLEASGTLSYEQYF. CDR3 nucleotides: TGTGCCAGCAGCTTAGAAGCTAGCGGGACCCTCTCCTACGAGCAGTACTTC.

The chain links TRBV6-8 to TRBJ1-4; 7 bases fit TRBD1. Germline V gene data show CDR1 as MNHGY and CDR2 as SAAAGT. The CDR3 covers 17 residues. Losses at the gene ends were 4 bases for V and 7 bases for J; bases not matched to a gene: 15. The CDR3 loop is CASSFGGDREQSEKLFF. The CDR3 DNA follows: TGTGCCAGCAGTTTTGGAGGAGACAGGGAGCAGAGTGAAAAACTGTTTTTT.

The chain employs TRBV27 and TRBJ2-7; D unresolved. The CDR3 consists of 16 residues. The V end lost 1 base, the J end lost 2 bases, and 15 bases lay between the germline ends. Germline V CDR1 and CDR2: MNHEY, SMNVEV (reference sequence). In nucleotides, the CDR3 is TGTGCCAGCAGTTTATACCACTCTCAAGTGGCCTACGAGCAGTACTTC. As protein: CASSLYHSQVAYEQYF.

There are a few counts of this clone. The chain is built from TRBV7-2 and TRBJ2-1; 11 bases agree with TRBD2. The germline V gene has CDR1 SGHTA and CDR2 FQGNSA. There are 18 residues in the CDR3. After removal of 0 bases from V and 2 bases from J, the junction contained 6 bases not matched to a gene. Here the CDR3 DNA reads TGTGCCAGCAGCTTAGCAGGACTAGCGGGTATAGCCTACAATGAGCAGTTCTTC. Protein product: CASSLAGLAGIAYNEQFF.

This sequence joins TRBV19 and TRBJ2-1, with 10 positions matching TRBD2. CDR3 length: 15 residues. The J segment lost 7 bases and the V segment lost 3 bases, leaving 6 bases of the junction unmatched. The germline gives CDR1 LNHDA, CDR2 SQIVND (reference sequence). The CDR3: CASSIASGSSNEQFF. The CDR3 nucleotides read TGTGCCAGTAGTATTGCTAGCGGGAGCAGTAATGAGCAGTTCTTC.

For this clone: Other DNA variants within this sample encode the same CDR3. This chain joins TRBV6-5 and TRBJ1-2, with TRBD1 identical over 8 bases. CDR3 length: 13 amino acids. The ends lost 5 bases at V and 4 bases at J; junction bases unmatched: 3. The germline CDR1 and CDR2 sequences are MNHEY and SVGAGI. CDR3 DNA: TGTGCCAGCAGTCCGACAGGGGTCTATGGCTACACCTTC. It translates to CASSPTGVYGYTF.

The chain links TRBV7-3 to TRBJ2-2; 7 bases fit TRBD2. CDR1 and CDR2 from the germline V gene are SGHTA and FQGTGA. Losses at the gene ends were 5 bases for V and 1 base for J; bases not matched to a gene: 10. The CDR3 consists of 17 residues. As DNA, the CDR3 is TGTGCCAGCAGCCCCCGGGCTAGCGGACTGAACACCGGGGAGCTGTTTTTT. Protein: CASSPRASGLNTGELFF.

This clone showed up just a few times. V and J are TRBV18 and TRBJ2-5, with 7 bases lining up with TRBD1. CDR3 size: 15 residues. J was trimmed by 5 bases and V by 2 bases; bases with no gene match: 8. Germline V CDR1 and CDR2: KGHSH, LQKENI. The CDR3 nucleotides read TGTGCCAGCTCACCAAACACAGGGGCGCGGGAGACCCAGTACTTC. Encoded protein: CASSPNTGARETQYF.

This clone was seen only a few times. This chain uses TRBV25-1 with TRBJ2-5; 8 bases are shared with TRBD1. Germline values: CDR1 MGHDK, CDR2 SYGVNS. The J segment lost 5 bases and the V segment lost 4 bases, leaving 6 bases of the junction unmatched. This CDR3 region has 14 residues. The CDR3 DNA follows: TGTGCCAGCAGTGCGGCCAGGGGGCGTGAGACCCAGTACTTC. It yields the protein CASSAARGRETQYF.

This chain joins TRBV29-1 and TRBJ2-1, with 10 bases lining up with TRBD1. J gave up 5 bases and V 7 bases, and 8 bases lay outside the gene matches. Germline CDR1 and CDR2: SQVTM and ANQGSEA. The CDR3 is 14 residues long. The chain's CDR3 is CSALGQGEDNEQFF. Here the CDR3 DNA reads TGCAGCGCTCTCGGACAGGGGGAGGACAATGAGCAGTTCTTC.

This clone has just a few counts. V usage is TRBV4-2 and J usage is TRBJ1-1; D remains ambiguous. The ends were cut back, 2 bases at V and 10 bases at J, with 17 bases in the middle. The CDR3 consists of 14 residues. Germline values: CDR1 LGHNA, CDR2 YNFKEQ. CDR3 in DNA: TGTGCCAGCAGCCAATGGAGCTCCCCGGCGGTAGCTTTCTTT. Translated: CASSQWSSPAVAFF.

CDR3 in DNA: TGTGCCTGGAGGGAGACCGTAAGCACAGATACGCAGTATTTT. This translates into CAWRETVSTDTQYF. V and J are TRBV30 and TRBJ2-3, with unresolved D. The germline V gene encodes CDR1 GTSNPN and CDR2 SVGIG (reference sequence). The CDR3 consists of 14 residues. Trimming left V 3 bases short and J 0 bases short, with 10 bases between.

This clone has just a few counts. The chain combines TRBV7-9 with TRBJ1-5; D possibly corresponds to TRBD1 (5 bases). The V gene's germline CDR1 is SEHNR and CDR2 FQNEAQ (reference sequence). Deletions cut 0 bases from V and 3 bases from J, with 12 bases between. This CDR3 is 16 amino acids long. The CDR3 is CASSLATVGFNQPQHF. DNA for the CDR3: TGTGCCAGCAGCTTAGCGACAGTAGGATTCAATCAGCCCCAGCATTTT.

The CDR3 DNA reads as TGCGCCAGCAGCTTGGAAGGTAGCGACAATGAGCAGTTCTTC. Its protein is CASSLEGSDNEQFF. The V call is TRBV5-1, the J call TRBJ2-1; perhaps TRBD2 as D (5 bases). V lost 0 bases to trimming and J lost 5 bases, with 9 bases between them. The CDR3 is 14 amino acids. CDR1 and CDR2 from the germline V gene are SGHRS and YFSETQ.

This clone was seen a few times. This chain connects TRBV7-2 to TRBJ2-7; D gene uncertain. Germline lookup yields CDR1 SGHTA and CDR2 FQGNSA. The V gene lost 6 bases and the J gene lost 4 bases, with 10 bases spanning the gap. This CDR3 is built from 12 residues. The CDR3 DNA follows: TGTGCCAGCAGAAAAGACACTTACGAGCAGTACTTC. Translated: CASRKDTYEQYF.

The chain links TRBV27 to TRBJ2-7; TRBD2 matches 7 bases. V lost 2 bases, J lost 5 bases, and 9 bases stayed unmatched. Germline-derived CDR1 and CDR2 are MNHEY and SMNVEV (reference sequence). The CDR3 consists of 15 residues. The CDR3 reads CASSLIGRAFDEQYF. The CDR3 DNA reads as TGTGCCAGCAGTTTAATTGGGAGGGCCTTCGACGAGCAGTACTTC.

The V gene is TRBV11-2, the J gene TRBJ2-1, with 11 bases fitting TRBD2. The CDR3 is 15 amino acids. CDR1 is SGHAT, CDR2 FQNNGV, per germline. After removal of 5 bases from V and 4 bases from J, the junction contained 4 bases not matched to a gene. CDR3 residues: CASSPRLAGYNEQFF. The CDR3 DNA is TGTGCCAGCAGCCCTCGACTAGCGGGGTACAATGAGCAGTTCTTC. The full variable domain, its missing parts supplied by reference TRBV11-2 and TRBJ2-1, is EAGVAQSPRYKIIEKRQSVAFWCNPISGHATLYWYQQILGQGPKLLIQFQNNGVVDDSQLPKDRFSAERLKGVDSTLKIQPAKLEDSAVYLCASSPRLAGYNEQFFGPGTRLTVL.